This T cell receptor (beta chain) was sequenced for a study of identical twins. Germline values: CDR1 SSHAT, CDR2 FNYEAQ (reference sequence). The V end was cut by 8 bases, the J end by 1 base, with 11 bases between. The CDR3 covers 13 residues. This clonotype was seen more than once but under ten times. MiXCR, run by TCRdb on the 5' RACE reads, gives a single entry per CDR3 protein. This table has about 260,000 distinct CDR3 sequences, roughly 7% appearing once. This sample was also put to use in a study of yellow fever vaccine responses in identical twins.

The sequence was obtained from a woman aged 18-29 years in good health. The chain couples TRBV7-7 to TRBJ2-5, with D unresolved. Sample: memory (CD45RO+) T cells sorted from blood. In DNA form, the CDR3 reads TGTGCCAGCGGCATCGGTTCCCAAGAGACCCAGTACTTC. Translation: CASGIGSQETQYF.